Below, 27 T cell receptor beta chains from the same sample are listed, as sequenced in a study of shared clonotypes between healthy human individuals. Assay used: immunoSEQ multiplex PCR; TCRdb lists only in-frame clones, some missing. This sample has over 1.5 million clones, with roughly 98% found just once. Sequences were obtained from naive CD4+ T cells sorted from blood. The subset denotes: CD45RA+ positively selected. The receptor set was obtained from a young man in good health.

This chain uses TRBV2 with TRBJ1-1; D might be TRBD1 (5 bases). This CDR3 has 12 amino acids. The V end lost 10 bases, the J end lost 8 bases, and 17 bases lay between the germline ends. Germline V CDR1 and CDR2: SNHLY, FYNNEI. The CDR3: CATLEGRGEAFF. In nucleotides, the CDR3 is TGTGCCACCCTCGAGGGGCGAGGGGAAGCTTTCTTT.

This chain uses TRBV28 with TRBJ1-1; no firm D call. CDR1 is MDHEN, CDR2 SYDVKM, per germline. This CDR3 comprises 12 residues. Between the trimmed V and J ends, which lost 5 bases and 4 bases, there was a span of 8 bases. CDR3 amino acids: CASSPLPTEAFF. The DNA of the CDR3 is TGTGCCAGCAGTCCCCTGCCCACTGAAGCTTTCTTT. Using reference TRBV28 and TRBJ1-1 for the parts outside the CDR3, the full variable domain is DVKVTQSSRYLVKRTGEKVFLECVQDMDHENMFWYRQDPGLGLRLIYFSYDVKMKEKGDIPEGYSVSREKKERFSLILESASTNQTSMYLCASSPLPTEAFFGQGTRLTVV.

V usage is TRBV5-4 and J usage is TRBJ2-1; D is ambiguous. The CDR3 totals 14 residues. The V end was cut by 4 bases, the J end by 8 bases, with 16 bases between. Germline V gives CDR1 SGHNT, CDR2 YYREEE (reference sequence). CDR3 in DNA: TGTGCCAGCAGCAGAGCCTTTAGTGGCGATGAGCAGTTCTTC. This codes for CASSRAFSGDEQFF.

The CDR3 loop is CASSVASLGTEAFF. The CDR3 nucleotides are TGTGCCAGCAGCGTTGCGTCCCTGGGCACTGAAGCTTTCTTT. The chain uses TRBV9 and TRBJ1-1; D remains unclear. The CDR3 spans 14 residues. Trimming cost V 2 bases and J 4 bases, with 12 bases left between them. Germline CDR1 and CDR2: SGDLS and YYNGEE.

A single count supports this clone. The same CDR3 also results from other DNA sequences found in this sample. The V and J genes are TRBV7-9 and TRBJ2-5; D uncertain. The CDR3 runs to 14 residues. With 3 bases removed from V and 0 bases from J, the gap between germline ends came to 8 bases. The germline V gene encodes CDR1 SEHNR and CDR2 FQNEAQ (reference sequence). For the CDR3, the DNA is TGTGCCAGCAGCTTCGGCGAGTACCAAGAGACCCAGTACTTC. Translating gives CASSFGEYQETQYF.

The chain couples TRBV7-8 to TRBJ1-2; TRBD1 aligns across 9 bases. Germline CDR1 SGHVS, CDR2 FQNEAQ. The CDR3 runs to 13 residues. V shed 4 bases, J shed 6 bases, and the junction held 3 bases outside the gene matches. The CDR3 loop reads CASSSDRGDGYTF. The CDR3 DNA sequence: TGTGCCAGCAGCTCCGACAGGGGGGATGGCTACACCTTC.

Remarks on this clone: Other DNA variants within this sample encode the same CDR3. The V and J genes are TRBV28 and TRBJ2-7; D ambiguous. The CDR3 sequence is 14 residues long. The V end was cut by 6 bases, the J end by 0 bases, with 12 bases between. Germline V CDR1 and CDR2: MDHEN, SYDVKM. CDR3 DNA sequence: TGTGCCAGCAGCCTGGCCGGTCGCTCCTACGAGCAGTACTTC. It codes for CASSLAGRSYEQYF.

Only one count was recorded for this clone. The rearrangement uses TRBV5-4 and TRBJ2-7, with 9 bases matching TRBD1. This CDR3 contains 13 residues. The V gene's germline CDR1 is SGHNT and CDR2 YYREEE (reference sequence). V lost 4 bases, J lost 6 bases, and 5 bases stayed unmatched. The CDR3 DNA reads TGTGCCAGCAGCCTCCGGACAGGGGTCGAGCAGTACTTC. This encodes CASSLRTGVEQYF.

The chain is built from TRBV18 and TRBJ1-2, with D hard to call. Germline CDR1 reads KGHSH; CDR2 reads LQKENI. The CDR3 consists of 15 residues. V lost 2 bases and J 0 bases, leaving 10 bases between the germline ends. CDR3 nucleotides: TGTGCCAGCTCACCAGCTTATCTTTCTAACTATGGCTACACCTTC. It is translated as CASSPAYLSNYGYTF.

The gene calls are TRBV5-6 and TRBJ2-7, with D unresolved. Trimming stripped 5 bases from V and 4 bases from J, with 10 bases between. There are 12 residues in the CDR3. Germline-derived CDR1 and CDR2 are SGHDT and YYEEEE. Written as DNA, the CDR3 is TGTGCCAGCAGTCAATTACGGTACGAGCAGTACTTC. This encodes CASSQLRYEQYF.

The V call is TRBV28, the J call TRBJ2-3; the D is unclear. This CDR3 has 13 amino acids. Germline CDR1 MDHEN, CDR2 SYDVKM. V was pared by 7 bases and J by 0 bases, with 8 bases between. The CDR3 protein is CASMAASTDTQYF. The CDR3 DNA sequence: TGTGCCAGCATGGCGGCGAGCACAGATACGCAGTATTTT.

The table lists this clone with a count of one. The chain joins TRBV27 to TRBJ2-2, with 7 nucleotides matching TRBD1. CDR1 is MNHEY and CDR2 is SMNVEV in the germline V gene (reference sequence). Trimming removed 6 bases from V and 5 bases from J; junction bases left unmatched: 9. The CDR3 loop spans 15 amino acids. The CDR3 coding sequence is TGTGCCAGCAGACTACTTACAGGGGATACCGGGGAGCTGTTTTTT. It specifies CASRLLTGDTGELFF.

This chain links TRBV6-1 with TRBJ1-3; D ambiguous. The CDR3 loop spans 11 amino acids. V shed 5 bases and J shed 7 bases, with 6 bases lying between them. Germline assignment: CDR1 MNHNS and CDR2 SASEGT. The CDR3 loop reads CASSYGNTIYF. DNA for the CDR3: TGTGCCAGCAGTTACGGGAACACCATATATTTT.

The chain links TRBV28 to TRBJ1-1; 8 bases agree with TRBD1. CDR3 size: 17 residues. Germline lookup yields CDR1 MDHEN and CDR2 SYDVKM. After removal of 6 bases from V and 4 bases from J, the junction contained 16 bases not matched to a gene. The CDR3 sequence: CASRLDRGPFRSTEAFF. The CDR3 region has the DNA TGTGCCAGCAGGCTAGACAGGGGACCCTTCAGGAGCACTGAAGCTTTCTTT.

The chain couples TRBV5-1 to TRBJ1-3; 9 bases fit TRBD1. Germline loops: CDR1 SGHRS, CDR2 YFSETQ. The CDR3 covers 16 residues. V trimming: 0 bases; J trimming: 4 bases; junction bases outside the gene matches: 5. CDR3 nucleotide sequence: TGCGCCAGCAGCTTGGTAGGGACAGGGTTCGGAAACACCATATATTTT. Its translation is CASSLVGTGFGNTIYF.

The CDR3 nucleotides read TGCAGTGCCCCTACGGGGGGCTACACCTTC. Protein: CSAPTGGYTF. The chain combines TRBV20-1 with TRBJ1-2; D is ambiguous. Trimming left V 6 bases short and J 8 bases short, with 10 bases between. Germline assignment: CDR1 DFQATT and CDR2 SNEGSKA (reference sequence). This CDR3 contains 10 residues.

As to this clone: This CDR3 is also generated by other DNA sequences in the sample. V gene TRBV5-4 combines with J gene TRBJ1-2, with D hard to call. Trimming removed 1 base at V and 0 bases at J, with 4 bases between. Germline lookup yields CDR1 SGHNT and CDR2 YYREEE (reference sequence). This CDR3 has 13 residues. Here the CDR3 reads CASSLTPNYGYTF. CDR3 coding DNA: TGTGCCAGCAGCTTGACTCCTAACTATGGCTACACCTTC.

The gene calls are TRBV7-2 and TRBJ2-3; tentative D call: TRBD2 (5 bases). The CDR3 extends over 18 amino acids. The V and J ends lost 0 bases and 4 bases respectively, with 20 bases between them. CDR1 and CDR2 (germline): SGHTA, FQGNSA. CDR3 amino acids: CASSLARADQVWADTQYF. In DNA, the CDR3 is TGTGCCAGCAGCTTAGCGAGAGCGGACCAGGTGTGGGCAGATACGCAGTATTTT.

The rearrangement joins TRBV29-1 to TRBJ1-1, with D possibly being TRBD1 (6 bases). V shed 6 bases and J shed 5 bases, with 16 bases lying between them. CDR1 SQVTM and CDR2 ANQGSEA come from the germline V gene. The length of the CDR3 is 13 residues. CDR3 in DNA: TGCAGCGTCCGAACAGGGTCGAGGACTGAAGCTTTCTTT. Amino acid sequence: CSVRTGSRTEAFF.

The chain recombines TRBV11-2 with TRBJ2-1, with 11 bases identical to TRBD2. V lost 1 base and J lost 8; bases outside the gene matches: 7. CDR1 is SGHAT and CDR2 is FQNNGV in the germline V gene. The CDR3 is 16 residues long. In DNA, the CDR3 is TGTGCCAGCAGCTTAGGAATTAGCGGGAGGGCCCATGAGCAGTTCTTC. Translated: CASSLGISGRAHEQFF.

Of note for this clone: Other nucleotide sequences from this sample produce the same CDR3. This sequence joins TRBV4-1 and TRBJ2-7, with D tentatively TRBD1 (6 bases). Trimming took off 0 bases at V and 4 bases at J, with 10 bases between the two ends. Germline loops: CDR1 MGHRA, CDR2 YSYEKL. The CDR3 consists of 14 residues. CDR3 amino acids: CASSQDNRAYEQYF. The CDR3 DNA is TGCGCCAGCAGCCAAGATAACAGGGCGTACGAGCAGTACTTC.

The V gene is TRBV4-1, the J gene TRBJ2-7; 10 nucleotides agree with TRBD2. This CDR3 comprises 20 residues. CDR1 is MGHRA, CDR2 YSYEKL, per germline. The trim removed 0 bases at V and 4 bases at J, leaving 18 bases unmatched. The CDR3 DNA reads as TGCGCCAGCAGCCAAGATTTTGGAGGGGGCGGATTGACTAGCGGGTACGAGCAGTACTTC. This sequence encodes CASSQDFGGGGLTSGYEQYF.

The rearrangement joins TRBV28 to TRBJ2-7; TRBD2 aligns across 12 bases. Germline CDR1 reads MDHEN; CDR2 reads SYDVKM. The CDR3 is 17 amino acids. The J segment lost 6 bases and the V segment lost 4 bases, leaving 13 bases of the junction unmatched. Written as DNA, the CDR3 is TGTGCCAGCAGTTCGCACAGAAAGACTAGCGGGAGAAGCGAGCAGTACTTC. Translated, it gives CASSSHRKTSGRSEQYF.

The chain carries TRBV10-2 and TRBJ2-3; D might be TRBD2 (5 bases). The CDR3 sequence is 14 residues long. V was cut by 3 bases and J by 0 bases, with 7 bases left in between. In germline, CDR1 is WSHSY, CDR2 SAAADI. The CDR3 sequence is CASSEPGSTDTQYF. CDR3 bases: TGCGCCAGCAGTGAACCGGGAAGCACAGATACGCAGTATTTT.

The rearrangement links TRBV11-3 to TRBJ2-2; 9 bases are a match to TRBD1. The V gene's germline CDR1 is SGHNT and CDR2 YENEEA. Unmatched junction bases numbered 8, after V lost 3 bases and J lost 9 bases. This CDR3 has 15 residues. For the CDR3, the DNA is TGTGCCAGCAGCTTCGGGACAGGGTCTTCCTGGGAGCTGTTTTTT. Protein sequence: CASSFGTGSSWELFF.

The chain is built from TRBV2 and TRBJ2-6; D gene uncertain. The V and J ends lost 4 bases and 6 bases respectively, with 7 bases between them. The CDR3 contains 13 residues. Per germline, CDR1 SNHLY and CDR2 FYNNEI. This CDR3 reads CASSAVLANVLTF. Here the CDR3 DNA reads TGTGCCAGCAGTGCGGTTTTGGCCAACGTCCTGACTTTC.

The chain carries TRBV27 and TRBJ2-7, with 9 bases aligning to TRBD1. The CDR3 has 17 residues. V was pared by 2 bases and J by 3 bases, with 11 bases of the junction left unmatched. Germline lookup yields CDR1 MNHEY and CDR2 SMNVEV (reference sequence). CDR3 residues: CASSLLTIKDRGYEQYF. The DNA of the CDR3 is TGTGCCAGCAGTTTACTTACTATTAAGGACAGGGGCTACGAGCAGTACTTC.